These 14 T cell receptor beta chains share one sample of origin, sequenced in a study of blood T cell repertoires in acute mononucleosis. TCRdb keeps only in-frame clones here, not all; method: immunoSEQ multiplex PCR. The repertoire holds 5,500 to 8,500 clones, with less than 30% as singletons. Regarding time point: acute infectious mononucleosis, at clinical presentation within 2 weeks of symptom onset (visit 1). Sequencing used EBV YVL epitope tetramer+ CD8+ T cells sorted from PBMCs, obtained during acute infectious mononucleosis. The subset is: CD8 T cells binding a tetramer with EBV BRLF1 109-117 peptide (YVL-BR). These receptors were collected from a woman aged 18 to 35 with infectious mononucleosis caused by EBV.

This chain uses TRBV30 with TRBJ2-4, with no clear D. Judging by the DNA end, TRBJ2-1 fits better; the J call may be wrong. CDR3 length equals 14 residues. Germline V lookup: CDR1 GTSNPN, CDR2 SVGIG (reference sequence). The CDR3: CAWNDGPNYNEQFF. In DNA, the CDR3 is TGTGCCTGGAATGATGGTCCAAACTACAATGAGCAGTTCTTC.

This chain uses TRBV28 with TRBJ2-1; D is unresolved. V gave up 6 bases and J gave up 0 bases, with 12 bases separating them. The CDR3 contains 15 residues. Germline assignment: CDR1 MDHEN and CDR2 SYDVKM. The CDR3 DNA follows: TGTGCCAGCAGCTTAATGAGGAGCTCCTACAATGAGCAGTTCTTC. Encoded protein: CASSLMRSSYNEQFF. Full variable domain (missing parts from reference TRBV28 and TRBJ2-1): DVKVTQSSRYLVKRTGEKVFLECVQDMDHENMFWYRQDPGLGLRLIYFSYDVKMKEKGDIPEGYSVSREKKERFSLILESASTNQTSMYLCASSLMRSSYNEQFFGPGTRLTVL.

As for this clone: A junction boundary mismatches the germline segment, possibly from a read error. The chain links TRBV27 to TRBJ2-1; D remains unclear. The CDR3 is made up of 11 amino acids. CDR1 is MNHEY, CDR2 SMNVEV, per germline (reference sequence). The CDR3 region is CATSDWDEQFF. The CDR3 DNA sequence: TGTGCCACCAGTGATTGGGATGAGCAGTTCTTC.

Of note for this clone: The junction does not match germline at one end; this may be a read error. The chain combines TRBV10-3 with TRBJ2-1, with D unclear. The length of the CDR3 is 11 residues. Germline V CDR1 and CDR2: ENHRY, SYGVKD. The CDR3 bases are TGTGCCACCAGTGATTGGAATGAGCAGTTCTTC. Its protein is CATSDWNEQFF.

The sample holds a few counts of this clone. This chain uses TRBV6-5 with TRBJ2-1; tentative D call: TRBD1 (5 bases). Germline V gene data show CDR1 as MNHEY and CDR2 as SVGAGI. CDR3 size: 12 residues. V was clipped by 10 bases and J by 4 bases, with 11 bases between them. The CDR3 sequence: CATTGGYNEQFF. The CDR3 DNA reads TGTGCCACCACAGGCGGTTACAATGAGCAGTTCTTC.

This clone rates as medium-sized. Additional DNA sequences in this sample encode the identical CDR3. This chain connects TRBV7-3 to TRBJ2-1; TRBD1 is a possible D gene (6 bases). Germline assignment: CDR1 SGHTA and CDR2 FQGTGA. V lost 3 bases, J lost 3 bases, and 15 bases lay in between. The CDR3 runs 16 residues. The CDR3 nucleotides read TGTGCCAGCAGCTTTCTTAACGAAGGGGGCTACAATGAGCAGTTCTTC. This gives the protein CASSFLNEGGYNEQFF.

This clone was seen repeatedly, ten times or more. The chain joins TRBV7-3 to TRBJ2-7; 10 bases match TRBD2. Germline V gives CDR1 SGHTA, CDR2 FQGTGA. The CDR3 length is 15 residues. Trimming removed 5 bases from V and 0 bases from J; junction bases left unmatched: 4. The CDR3 protein is CASSILAGDSYEQYF. The CDR3 DNA reads TGTGCCAGCAGCATCCTAGCGGGGGACTCCTACGAGCAGTACTTC.

To note about this clone: One junction end disagrees with the germline gene, perhaps due to a read error. CDR3 DNA: TGCGCCAGCAGCCAAGATCAGGGAGGAAACACCATATATTTT. Amino acids: CASSQDQGGNTIYF. The rearrangement joins TRBV7-3 to TRBJ1-3; D might be TRBD1 (5 bases). This CDR3 region has 14 residues. Germline CDR1 SGHTA, CDR2 FQGTGA.

The chain employs TRBV5-1 and TRBJ2-1; D is ambiguous. This CDR3 comprises 12 residues. Germline CDR1 is SGHRS and CDR2 is YFSETQ. V lost 7 bases and J lost 6, with 11 bases in between. CDR3 DNA: TGCGCCAGCTTGGCCGGCCCCAATGAGCAGTTCTTC. Translated, it gives CASLAGPNEQFF. Drawing the rest from reference TRBV5-1 and TRBJ2-1, the complete variable domain is KAGVTQTPRYLIKTRGQQVTLSCSPISGHRSVSWYQQTPGQGLQFLFEYFSETQRNKGNFPGRFSGRQFSNSRSEMNVSTLELGDSALYLCASLAGPNEQFFGPGTRLTVL.

In the case of this clone: A much larger clone lies a single base off, so this may be a read error. The chain recombines TRBV6-1 with TRBJ2-5, with 10 bases aligning to TRBD2. J lost 2 bases, V lost 6 bases, and 3 bases had no gene match. CDR1 and CDR2 from the germline V gene are MNHNS and SASEGT. The CDR3 loop spans 14 amino acids. CDR3 nucleotide sequence: TGTGCCAGCAGCTTACTAGCGGGGCAAGAGACCCAGTACTTC. It yields the protein CASSLLAGQETQYF.

The V call is TRBV29-1, the J call TRBJ2-7, with 11 bases fitting TRBD2. Per germline, CDR1 SQVTM and CDR2 ANQGSEA. CDR3 length equals 13 residues. V dropped 7 bases and J dropped 6; count of bases not matched to a gene: 8. The CDR3 DNA follows: TGCAGCGGGGGTAGCGGGAGGGCTTCCGAGCAGTACTTC. It is translated as CSGGSGRASEQYF.

This clone was seen more than once but under ten times. The chain has TRBV5-6 and TRBJ2-1, with TRBD2 matching 10 bases. The CDR3 sequence is 16 residues long. The junction had 6 bases not matched to a gene; V was cut back by 2 bases and J by 4 bases. CDR1 and CDR2 (germline): SGHDT, YYEEEE. CDR3 sequence reads: CASSLIASGGYNEQFF. DNA for the CDR3: TGTGCCAGCAGCTTAATAGCTAGCGGGGGTTACAATGAGCAGTTCTTC.

The chain employs TRBV11-2 and TRBJ2-5; weak D call: TRBD2 (6 bases). CDR1 and CDR2 (germline): SGHAT, FQNNGV. The CDR3 totals 14 residues. V was trimmed by 6 bases and J by 2 bases, leaving 13 bases between them. The CDR3 region has the DNA TGTGCCAGCAGGGAGTTGGCGGGGCAAGAGACCCAGTACTTC. It encodes CASRELAGQETQYF.

This clone has ten or more counts. The chain couples TRBV6-1 to TRBJ2-1; D gene uncertain. Trimming took 11 bases from V and 3 from J, leaving 11 bases between them. CDR3 length equals 12 residues. From germline, CDR1 is MNHNS and CDR2 SASEGT. The CDR3 nucleotides are TGTGCCTTGAGCCCAATCTACAATGAGCAGTTCTTC. As protein: CALSPIYNEQFF.